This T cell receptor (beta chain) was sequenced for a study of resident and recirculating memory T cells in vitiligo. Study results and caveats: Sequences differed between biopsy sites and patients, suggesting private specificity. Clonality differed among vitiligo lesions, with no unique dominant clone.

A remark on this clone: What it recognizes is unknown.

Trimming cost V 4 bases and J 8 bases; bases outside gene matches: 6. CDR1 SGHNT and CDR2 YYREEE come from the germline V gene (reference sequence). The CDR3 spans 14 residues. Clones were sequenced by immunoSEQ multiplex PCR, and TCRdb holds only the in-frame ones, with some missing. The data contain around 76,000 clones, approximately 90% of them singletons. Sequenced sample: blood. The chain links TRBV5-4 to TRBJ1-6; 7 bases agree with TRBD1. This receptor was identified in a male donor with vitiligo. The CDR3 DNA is TGTGCCAGCAGCACCGACAGGGCAGATTCACCCCTCCACTTT. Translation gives CASSTDRADSPLHF. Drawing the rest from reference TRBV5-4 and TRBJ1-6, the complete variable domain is ETGVTQSPTHLIKTRGQQVTLRCSSQSGHNTVSWYQQALGQGPQFIFQYYREEENGRGNFPPRFSGLQFPNYSSELNVNALELDDSALYLCASSTDRADSPLHFGNGTRLTVT.